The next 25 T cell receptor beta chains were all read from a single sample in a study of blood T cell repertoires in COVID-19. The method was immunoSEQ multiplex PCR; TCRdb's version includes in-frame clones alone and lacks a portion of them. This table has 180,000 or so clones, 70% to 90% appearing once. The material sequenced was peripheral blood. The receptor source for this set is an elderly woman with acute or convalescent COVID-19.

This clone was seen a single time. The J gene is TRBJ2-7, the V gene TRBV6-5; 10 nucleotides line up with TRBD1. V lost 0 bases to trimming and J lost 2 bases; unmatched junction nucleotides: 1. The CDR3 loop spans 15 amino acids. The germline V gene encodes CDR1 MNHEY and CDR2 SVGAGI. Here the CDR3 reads CASSYSGQGAYEQYF. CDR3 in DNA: TGTGCCAGCAGTTACTCCGGACAGGGGGCCTACGAGCAGTACTTC.

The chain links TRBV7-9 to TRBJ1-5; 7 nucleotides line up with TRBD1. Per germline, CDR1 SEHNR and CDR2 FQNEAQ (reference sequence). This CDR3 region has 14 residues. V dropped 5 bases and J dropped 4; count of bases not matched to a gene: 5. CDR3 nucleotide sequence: TGTGCCAGCAGCCAGACAGGGAGAAATCAGCCCCAGCATTTT. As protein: CASSQTGRNQPQHF.

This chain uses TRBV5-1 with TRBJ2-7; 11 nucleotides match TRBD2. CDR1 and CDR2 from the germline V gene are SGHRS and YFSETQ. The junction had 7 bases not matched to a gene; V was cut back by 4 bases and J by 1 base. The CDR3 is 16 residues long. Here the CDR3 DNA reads TGCGCCAGCAGCGGGGGACTAGCGGTCGTATCCTACGAGCAGTACTTC. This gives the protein CASSGGLAVVSYEQYF. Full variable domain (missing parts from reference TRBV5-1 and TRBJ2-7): KAGVTQTPRYLIKTRGQQVTLSCSPISGHRSVSWYQQTPGQGLQFLFEYFSETQRNKGNFPGRFSGRQFSNSRSEMNVSTLELGDSALYLCASSGGLAVVSYEQYFGPGTRLTVT.

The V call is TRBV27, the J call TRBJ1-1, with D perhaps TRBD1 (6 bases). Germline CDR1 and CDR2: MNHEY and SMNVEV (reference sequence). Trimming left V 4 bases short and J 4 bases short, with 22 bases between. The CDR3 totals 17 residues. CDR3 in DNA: TGTGCCAGCAGTTCGGCGACATTTAAACGAGGGGGCACTGAAGCTTTCTTT. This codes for CASSSATFKRGGTEAFF.

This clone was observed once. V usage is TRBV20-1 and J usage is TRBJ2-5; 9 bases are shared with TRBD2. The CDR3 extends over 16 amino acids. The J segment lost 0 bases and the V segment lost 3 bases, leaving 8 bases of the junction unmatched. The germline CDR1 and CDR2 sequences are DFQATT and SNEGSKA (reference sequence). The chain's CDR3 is CSASPAGGRDQETQYF. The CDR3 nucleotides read TGCAGTGCTAGTCCAGCGGGGGGCCGTGACCAAGAGACCCAGTACTTC.

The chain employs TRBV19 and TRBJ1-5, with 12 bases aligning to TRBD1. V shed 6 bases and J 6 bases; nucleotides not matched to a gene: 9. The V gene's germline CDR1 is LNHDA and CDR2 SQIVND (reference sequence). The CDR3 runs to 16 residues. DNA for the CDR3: TGTGCCAGTAGATTCTCCGGGACAGGGGGCGTTCAGCCCCAGCATTTT. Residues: CASRFSGTGGVQPQHF.

The CDR3 spells CASSLAGGEGVADTQYF. CDR3 bases: TGTGCCAGCAGCTTAGCCGGAGGTGAAGGTGTCGCAGATACGCAGTATTTT. V is TRBV7-8 and J is TRBJ2-3; tentatively, D is TRBD2 (5 bases). This CDR3 has 17 amino acids. Per germline, CDR1 SGHVS and CDR2 FQNEAQ. V was pared by 0 bases and J by 4 bases, with 17 bases between.

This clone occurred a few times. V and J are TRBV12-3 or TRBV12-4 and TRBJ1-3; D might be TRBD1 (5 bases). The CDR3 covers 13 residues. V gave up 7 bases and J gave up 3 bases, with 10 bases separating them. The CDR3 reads CASNRGGGNTIYF. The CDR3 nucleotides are TGTGCCAGCAACCGGGGGGGTGGAAACACCATATATTTT.

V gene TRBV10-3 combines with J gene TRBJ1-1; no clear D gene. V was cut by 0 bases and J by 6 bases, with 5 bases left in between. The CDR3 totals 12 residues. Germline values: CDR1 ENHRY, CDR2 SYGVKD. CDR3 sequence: CAISESGAEAFF. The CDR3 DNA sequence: TGTGCCATCAGTGAGTCCGGGGCTGAAGCTTTCTTT.

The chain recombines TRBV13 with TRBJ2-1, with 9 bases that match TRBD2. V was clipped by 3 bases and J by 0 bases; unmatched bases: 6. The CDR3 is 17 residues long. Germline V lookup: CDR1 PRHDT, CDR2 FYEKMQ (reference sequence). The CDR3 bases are TGTGCCAGCAGCTTCCGACTAGCGGTGAGCTCCTACAATGAGCAGTTCTTC. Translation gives CASSFRLAVSSYNEQFF.

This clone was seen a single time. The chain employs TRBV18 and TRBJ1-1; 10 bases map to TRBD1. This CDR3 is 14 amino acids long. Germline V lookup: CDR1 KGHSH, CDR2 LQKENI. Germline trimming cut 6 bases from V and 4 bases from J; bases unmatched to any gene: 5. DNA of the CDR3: TGTGCCAGCTCTGGGACAGGGGCGACCACTGAAGCTTTCTTT. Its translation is CASSGTGATTEAFF.

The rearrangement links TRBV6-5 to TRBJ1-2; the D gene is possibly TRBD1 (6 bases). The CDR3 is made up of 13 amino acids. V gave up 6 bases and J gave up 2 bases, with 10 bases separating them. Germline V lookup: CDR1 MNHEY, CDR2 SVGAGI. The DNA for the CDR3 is TGTGCCAGCAGATTCCAGGGGAACTATGGCTACACCTTC. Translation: CASRFQGNYGYTF.

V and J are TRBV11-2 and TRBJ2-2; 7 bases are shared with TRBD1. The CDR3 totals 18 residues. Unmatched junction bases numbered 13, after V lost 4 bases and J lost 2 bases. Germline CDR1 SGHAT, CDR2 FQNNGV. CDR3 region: CASSSRPAGTANTGELFF. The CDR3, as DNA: TGTGCCAGCAGCTCGCGACCCGCCGGGACAGCCAACACCGGGGAGCTGTTTTTT.

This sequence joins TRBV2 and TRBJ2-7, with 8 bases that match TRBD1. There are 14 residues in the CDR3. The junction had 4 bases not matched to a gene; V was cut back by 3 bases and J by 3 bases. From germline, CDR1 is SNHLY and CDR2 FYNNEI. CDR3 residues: CASSDGTGFYEQYF. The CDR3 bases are TGTGCCAGCAGTGATGGGACAGGATTCTACGAGCAGTACTTC.

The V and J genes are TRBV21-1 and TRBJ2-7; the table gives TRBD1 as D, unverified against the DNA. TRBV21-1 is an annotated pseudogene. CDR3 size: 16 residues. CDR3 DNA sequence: TGTGCCAGGCCCGATACACACTGGGACAGGGAGTGGGAGCAGTACTTC. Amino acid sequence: CARPDTHWDREWEQYF.

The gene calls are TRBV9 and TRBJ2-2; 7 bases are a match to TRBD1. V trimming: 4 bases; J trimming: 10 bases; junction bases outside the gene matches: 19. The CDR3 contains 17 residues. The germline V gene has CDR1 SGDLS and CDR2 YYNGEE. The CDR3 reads CASSPGEGGVLALELFF. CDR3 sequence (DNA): TGTGCCAGCAGCCCCGGGGAAGGGGGCGTTCTGGCGTTGGAGCTGTTTTTT.

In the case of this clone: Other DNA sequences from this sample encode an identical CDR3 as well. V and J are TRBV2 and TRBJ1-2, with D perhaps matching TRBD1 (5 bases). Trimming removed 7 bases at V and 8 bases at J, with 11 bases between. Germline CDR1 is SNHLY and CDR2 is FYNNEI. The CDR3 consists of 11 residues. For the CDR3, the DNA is TGTGCCAGCACGGGCGGGGACGGCTACACCTTC. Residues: CASTGGDGYTF.

The CDR3 sequence is CASSVEGRAAFRYNEQFF. In nucleotides, the CDR3 is TGTGCCAGCAGCGTAGAAGGGAGGGCGGCTTTCAGGTACAATGAGCAGTTCTTC. This chain links TRBV9 with TRBJ2-1, with 7 nucleotides matching TRBD2. The ends lost 0 bases at V and 4 bases at J; junction bases unmatched: 13. Germline CDR1 and CDR2: SGDLS and YYNGEE. The CDR3 is made up of 18 amino acids.

CDR3 in amino acids: CASSLDRGAETQYF. The CDR3 nucleotides read TGTGCCAGCAGCCTGGACAGGGGTGCAGAGACCCAGTACTTC. The chain has TRBV7-2 and TRBJ2-5; 9 bases agree with TRBD1. Germline V gene sequence: CDR1 SGHTA, CDR2 FQGNSA. This CDR3 contains 14 residues. Unmatched junction bases numbered 5, after V lost 5 bases and J lost 4 bases.

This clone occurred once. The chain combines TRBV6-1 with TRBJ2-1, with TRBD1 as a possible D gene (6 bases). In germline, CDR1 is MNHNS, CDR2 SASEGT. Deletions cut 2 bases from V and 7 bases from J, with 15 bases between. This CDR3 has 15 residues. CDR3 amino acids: CASSESLSGANEQFF. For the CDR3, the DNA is TGTGCCAGCAGTGAATCGCTCTCAGGGGCTAATGAGCAGTTCTTC.

CDR3 amino acids: CASSLTGYEQYF. As DNA, the CDR3 is TGTGCCAGCAGCTTAACGGGCTACGAGCAGTACTTC. The chain carries TRBV7-2 and TRBJ2-7; the D is unclear. Trimming took off 2 bases at V and 3 bases at J, with 5 bases between the two ends. Germline V gives CDR1 SGHTA, CDR2 FQGNSA. The CDR3 has 12 residues.

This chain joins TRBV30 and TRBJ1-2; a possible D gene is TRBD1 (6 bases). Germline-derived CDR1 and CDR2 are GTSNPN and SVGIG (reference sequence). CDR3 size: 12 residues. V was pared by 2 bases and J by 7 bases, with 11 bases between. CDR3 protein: CAWSLGGSGYTF. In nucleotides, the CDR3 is TGTGCCTGGAGTTTAGGGGGAAGTGGCTACACCTTC.

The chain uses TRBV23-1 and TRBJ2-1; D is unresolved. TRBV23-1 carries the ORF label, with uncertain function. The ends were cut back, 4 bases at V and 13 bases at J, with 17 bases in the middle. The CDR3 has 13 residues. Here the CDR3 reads CASSPSETSVQFF. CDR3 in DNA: TGCGCCAGCAGTCCCTCGGAGACGTCGGTTCAGTTCTTC.

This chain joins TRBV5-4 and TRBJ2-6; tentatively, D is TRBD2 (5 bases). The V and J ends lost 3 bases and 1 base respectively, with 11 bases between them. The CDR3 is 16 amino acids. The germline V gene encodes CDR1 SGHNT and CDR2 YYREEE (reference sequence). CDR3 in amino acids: CASSSQRDSGANVLTF. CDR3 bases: TGTGCCAGCAGCTCCCAACGGGATTCTGGGGCCAACGTCCTGACTTTC.

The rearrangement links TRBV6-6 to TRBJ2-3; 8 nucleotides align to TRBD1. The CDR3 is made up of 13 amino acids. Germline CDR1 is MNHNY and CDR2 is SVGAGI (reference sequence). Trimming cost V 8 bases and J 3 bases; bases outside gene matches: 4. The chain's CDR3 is CASQGARTDTQYF. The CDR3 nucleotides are TGTGCCAGCCAGGGGGCGCGGACAGATACGCAGTATTTT.